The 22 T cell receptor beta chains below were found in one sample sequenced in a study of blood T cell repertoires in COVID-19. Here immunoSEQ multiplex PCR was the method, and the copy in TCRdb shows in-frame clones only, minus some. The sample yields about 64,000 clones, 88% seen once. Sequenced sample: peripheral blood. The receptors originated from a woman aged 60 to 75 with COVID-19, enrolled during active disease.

This CDR3 is CASSLVPGVEHTQYF. CDR3 bases: TGTGCCAGCAGCTTAGTACCGGGGGTGGAGCATACGCAGTATTTT. The genes are TRBV7-2 and TRBJ2-3; D might be TRBD2 (6 bases). The V end was cut by 1 base, the J end by 7 bases, with 15 bases between. Per the germline V gene, CDR1 is SGHTA and CDR2 is FQGNSA. The CDR3 is 15 residues long.

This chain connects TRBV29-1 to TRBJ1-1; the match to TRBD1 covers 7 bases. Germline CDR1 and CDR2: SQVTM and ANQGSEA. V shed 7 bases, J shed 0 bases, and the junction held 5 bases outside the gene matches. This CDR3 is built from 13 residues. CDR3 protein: CSGRGQMNTEAFF. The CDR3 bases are TGCAGCGGGAGGGGACAGATGAACACTGAAGCTTTCTTT.

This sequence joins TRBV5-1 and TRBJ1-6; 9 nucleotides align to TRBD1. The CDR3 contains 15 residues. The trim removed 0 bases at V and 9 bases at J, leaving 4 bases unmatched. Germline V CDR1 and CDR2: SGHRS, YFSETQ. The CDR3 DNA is TGCGCCAGCAGCTTGGTGACAGGGGGTGGTTCACCCCTCCACTTT. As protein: CASSLVTGGGSPLHF.

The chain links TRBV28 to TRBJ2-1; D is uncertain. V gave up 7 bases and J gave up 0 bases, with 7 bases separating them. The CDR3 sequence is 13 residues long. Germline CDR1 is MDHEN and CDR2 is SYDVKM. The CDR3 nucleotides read TGTGCCAGCAATGGGCGCTCCTACAATGAGCAGTTCTTC. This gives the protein CASNGRSYNEQFF.

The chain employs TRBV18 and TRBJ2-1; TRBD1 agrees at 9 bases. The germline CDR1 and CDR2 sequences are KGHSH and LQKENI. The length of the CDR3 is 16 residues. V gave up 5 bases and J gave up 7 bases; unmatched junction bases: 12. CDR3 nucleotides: TGTGCCAGCTCAGCCCGAGGGACAGGGATAGGGAATGAGCAGTTCTTC. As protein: CASSARGTGIGNEQFF.

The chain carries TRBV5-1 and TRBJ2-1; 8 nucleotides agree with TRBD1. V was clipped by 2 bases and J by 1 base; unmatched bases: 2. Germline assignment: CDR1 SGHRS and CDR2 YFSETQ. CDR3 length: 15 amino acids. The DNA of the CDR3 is TGCGCCAGCAGCTTTGGACAGGGTTCCTACAATGAGCAGTTCTTC. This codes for CASSFGQGSYNEQFF.

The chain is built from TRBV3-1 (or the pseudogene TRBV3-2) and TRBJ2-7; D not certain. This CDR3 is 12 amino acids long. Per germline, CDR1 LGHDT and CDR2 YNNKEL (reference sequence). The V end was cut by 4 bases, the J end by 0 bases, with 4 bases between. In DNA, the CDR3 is TGTGCCAGCAGCCGGAGCTCCTACGAGCAGTACTTC. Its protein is CASSRSSYEQYF.

The CDR3 coding sequence is TGTGCCAGCAGTTTGTTAGGTCAGGCGGGGGTGCAACTGTTTTTT. Amino acids: CASSLLGQAGVQLFF. The genes are TRBV27 and TRBJ1-4; D is possibly TRBD1 (5 bases). Germline V gives CDR1 MNHEY, CDR2 SMNVEV (reference sequence). Between the trimmed V and J ends, which lost 3 bases and 12 bases, there was a span of 20 bases. CDR3 size: 15 residues. Full variable domain (remainder filled in from reference TRBV27 and TRBJ1-4): EAQVTQNPRYLITVTGKKLTVTCSQNMNHEYMSWYRQDPGLGLRQIYYSMNVEVTDKGDVPEGYKVSRKEKRNFPLILESPSPNQTSLYFCASSLLGQAGVQLFFGSGTQLSVL.

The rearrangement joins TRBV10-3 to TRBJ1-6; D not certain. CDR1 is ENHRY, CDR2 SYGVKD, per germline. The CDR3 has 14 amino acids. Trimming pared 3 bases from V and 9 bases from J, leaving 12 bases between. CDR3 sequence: CAISETGEGSPLHF. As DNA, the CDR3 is TGTGCCATCAGTGAAACGGGCGAGGGTTCACCCCTCCACTTT.

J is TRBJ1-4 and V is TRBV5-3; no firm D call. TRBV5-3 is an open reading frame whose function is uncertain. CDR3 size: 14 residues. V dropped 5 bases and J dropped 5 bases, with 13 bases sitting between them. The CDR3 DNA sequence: TGTGCCAGAAGATGGCACGGGTGGAATGAAAAACTGTTTTTT. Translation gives CARRWHGWNEKLFF.

DNA for the CDR3: TGTGCCAGCAGCTTGGGCGGCGGGACTAGCGGACACAATGAGCAGTTCTTC. Amino acids: CASSLGGGTSGHNEQFF. The gene calls are TRBV5-4 and TRBJ2-1, with 11 bases aligning to TRBD2. The CDR3 spans 17 residues. The ends lost 0 bases at V and 5 bases at J; junction bases unmatched: 7. Germline-derived CDR1 and CDR2 are SGHNT and YYREEE (reference sequence).

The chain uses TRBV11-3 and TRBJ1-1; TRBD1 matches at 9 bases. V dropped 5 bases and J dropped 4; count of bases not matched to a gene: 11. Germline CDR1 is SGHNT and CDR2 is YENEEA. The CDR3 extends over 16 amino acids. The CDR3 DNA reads TGTGCCAGCAGCCGAACAGGGGGCGCGGAGGCCACTGAAGCTTTCTTT. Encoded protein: CASSRTGGAEATEAFF. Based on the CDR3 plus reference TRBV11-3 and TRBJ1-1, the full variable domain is EAGVVQSPRYKIIEKKQPVAFWCNPISGHNTLYWYLQNLGQGPELLIRYENEEAVDDSQLPKDRFSAERLKGVDSTLKIQPAELGDSAVYLCASSRTGGAEATEAFFGQGTRLTVV.

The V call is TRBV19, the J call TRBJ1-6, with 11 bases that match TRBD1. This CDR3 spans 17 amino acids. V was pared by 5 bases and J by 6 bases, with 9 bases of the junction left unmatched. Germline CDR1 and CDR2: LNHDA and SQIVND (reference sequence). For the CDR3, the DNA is TGTGCCAGTAGTCAACTGGACAGGGGGCTTTTTAATTCACCCCTCCACTTT. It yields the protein CASSQLDRGLFNSPLHF.

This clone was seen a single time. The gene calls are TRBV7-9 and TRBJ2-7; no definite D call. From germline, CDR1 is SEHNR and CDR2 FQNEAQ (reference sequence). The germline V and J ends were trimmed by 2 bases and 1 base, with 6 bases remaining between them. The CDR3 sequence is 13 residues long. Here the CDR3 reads CASSLWQSYEQYF. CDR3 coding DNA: TGTGCCAGCAGCTTATGGCAGTCCTACGAGCAGTACTTC.

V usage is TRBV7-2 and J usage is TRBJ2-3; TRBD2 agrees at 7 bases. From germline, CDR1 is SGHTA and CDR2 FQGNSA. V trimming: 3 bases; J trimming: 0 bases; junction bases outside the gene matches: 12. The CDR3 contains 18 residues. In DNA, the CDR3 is TGTGCCAGCAGCTTTGGTCTTAGAGCTAGCGGAAGCACAGATACGCAGTATTTT. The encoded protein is CASSFGLRASGSTDTQYF.

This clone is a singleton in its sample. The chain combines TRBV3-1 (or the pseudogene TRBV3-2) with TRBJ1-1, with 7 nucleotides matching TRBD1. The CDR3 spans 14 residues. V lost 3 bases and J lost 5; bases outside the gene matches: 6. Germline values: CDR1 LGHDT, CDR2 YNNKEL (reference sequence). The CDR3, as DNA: TGTGCCAGCAGCCATACGACAGGGTCGACTGAAGCTTTCTTT. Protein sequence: CASSHTTGSTEAFF.

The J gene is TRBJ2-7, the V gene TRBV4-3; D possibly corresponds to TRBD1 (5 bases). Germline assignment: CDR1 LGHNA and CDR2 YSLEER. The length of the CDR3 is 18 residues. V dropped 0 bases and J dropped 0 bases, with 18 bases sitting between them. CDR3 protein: CASSQDPSLTQGSYEQYF. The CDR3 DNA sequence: TGCGCCAGCAGCCAAGATCCCTCACTCACCCAGGGCTCCTACGAGCAGTACTTC.

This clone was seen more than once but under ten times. The DNA for the CDR3 is TGTGCCAGCAGCCCGTTTGAAAAACTGTTTTTT. Protein product: CASSPFEKLFF. This chain links TRBV7-9 with TRBJ1-4, with unresolved D. CDR3 length equals 11 residues. The germline V and J ends were trimmed by 5 bases and 7 bases, with 5 bases remaining between them. Germline V lookup: CDR1 SEHNR, CDR2 FQNEAQ (reference sequence).

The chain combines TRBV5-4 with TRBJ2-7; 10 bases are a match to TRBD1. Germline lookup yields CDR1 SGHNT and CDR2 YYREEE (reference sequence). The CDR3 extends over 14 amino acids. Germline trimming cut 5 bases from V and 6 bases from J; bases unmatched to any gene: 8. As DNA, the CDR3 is TGTGCCAGCAGGTACGGGGACAGGGGATCCGAGCAGTACTTC. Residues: CASRYGDRGSEQYF.

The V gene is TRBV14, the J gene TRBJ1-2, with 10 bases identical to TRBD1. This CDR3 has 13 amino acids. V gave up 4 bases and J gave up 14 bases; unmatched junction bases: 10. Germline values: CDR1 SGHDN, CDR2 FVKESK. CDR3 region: CASSRDRGLRRTF. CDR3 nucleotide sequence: TGTGCCAGCAGCCGTGACAGGGGGCTACGGAGGACCTTC.

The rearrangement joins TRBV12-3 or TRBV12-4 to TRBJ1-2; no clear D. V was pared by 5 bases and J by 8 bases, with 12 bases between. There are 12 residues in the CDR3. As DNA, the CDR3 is TGTGCCAGCAGTCTCCCTGGGAGCGGCTACACCTTC. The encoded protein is CASSLPGSGYTF.

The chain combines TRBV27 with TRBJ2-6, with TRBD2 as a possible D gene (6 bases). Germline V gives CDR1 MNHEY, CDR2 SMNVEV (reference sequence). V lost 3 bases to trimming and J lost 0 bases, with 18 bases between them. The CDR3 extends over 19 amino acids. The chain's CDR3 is CASSFSIRQTSSGANVLTF. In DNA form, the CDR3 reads TGTGCCAGCAGTTTCTCAATCAGACAGACTAGCTCTGGGGCCAACGTCCTGACTTTC.